This TCR beta chain was captured by sequencing in a study of T cell changes during pregnancy in multiple sclerosis. The assay was immunoSEQ multiplex PCR, and TCRdb's table has in-frame clones only and misses some. Seen here are about 40,000 clones, 94% observed once, and the top ten hold more than 1.5%. From germline, CDR1 is LGHNA and CDR2 YSLEER. The V gene end was trimmed by 1 base and the J gene end by 7 bases; junction bases not matched to a gene: 11. The CDR3 contains 18 residues. This chain links TRBV4-3 with TRBJ2-2, with 11 positions matching TRBD2. This receptor was taken from a female donor with multiple sclerosis, enrolled in a pregnancy study. The specimen was peripheral blood, collected in the third trimester of pregnancy. CDR3 region: CASSQGTSGWEGVGELFF. The CDR3, as DNA: TGCGCCAGCAGCCAAGGGACTAGCGGGTGGGAGGGCGTCGGGGAGCTGTTTTTT.